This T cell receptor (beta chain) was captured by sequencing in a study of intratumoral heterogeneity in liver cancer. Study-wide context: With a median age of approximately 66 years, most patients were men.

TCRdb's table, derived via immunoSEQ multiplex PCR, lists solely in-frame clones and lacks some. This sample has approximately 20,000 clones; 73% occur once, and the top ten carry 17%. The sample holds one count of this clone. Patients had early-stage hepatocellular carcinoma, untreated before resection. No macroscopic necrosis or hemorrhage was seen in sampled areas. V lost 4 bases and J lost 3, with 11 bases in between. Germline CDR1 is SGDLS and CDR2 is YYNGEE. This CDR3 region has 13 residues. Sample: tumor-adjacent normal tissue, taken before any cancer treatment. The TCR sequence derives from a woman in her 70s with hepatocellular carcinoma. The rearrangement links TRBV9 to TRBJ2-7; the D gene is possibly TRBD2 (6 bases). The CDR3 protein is CASSRDSGYEQYF. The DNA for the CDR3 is TGTGCCAGCAGCCGGGACTCCGGCTACGAGCAGTACTTC.